This TCR beta chain was sequenced in a study of shared clonotypes between healthy human individuals. The overall study: Donors had three CD4 naive, three CD4 memory, two CD8 naive and one CD8 memory plate apiece. Regarding the study as a whole: The naive CD4 repertoires of a handful of donors were compared, and approximately 4.5% of clonotypes were shared.

Notes on this clone: Its target is unknown.

This CDR3 region has 14 residues. Germline CDR1 and CDR2: LNHDA and SQIVND (reference sequence). V gave up 3 bases and J gave up 7 bases, with 12 bases separating them. Using immunoSEQ multiplex PCR, the repertoire was profiled, and TCRdb retains in-frame clones only, with some absent. The sample has approximately 1.1 million clones, roughly 74% seen once. Sample: memory CD4+ T cells from PBMCs. Stated subset: CD45RA-negative fraction. The receptor was isolated from a man aged 18 to 30 in good health. Some clones in this sample may be carry-over from other donors' samples. The chain is built from TRBV19 and TRBJ2-2; perhaps TRBD2 as D (7 bases). In DNA, the CDR3 is TGTGCCAGTAGTATTATGGGGGGGCACGGGGAGCTGTTTTTT. It translates to CASSIMGGHGELFF.